This T cell receptor (beta chain) came from a study of blood T cell repertoires in COVID-19. This clone was recorded a few times. TCRdb's table, derived via immunoSEQ multiplex PCR, lists solely in-frame clones and lacks some. The table lists tens of thousands of clones, about three quarters of them singletons. This TCR came from a human donor in a cohort sampled during active COVID-19. What was sequenced was peripheral blood.

The CDR3 is CASNSRSTDTQYF. Here the CDR3 DNA reads TGTGCCAGTAATTCCAGGAGCACAGATACGCAGTATTTT. V gene TRBV19 combines with J gene TRBJ2-3; D call uncertain. Per the germline V gene, CDR1 is LNHDA and CDR2 is SQIVND (reference sequence). Trimming removed 7 bases from V and 0 bases from J, with 8 bases in between. This CDR3 is built from 13 residues. The whole variable domain, filled in from reference TRBV19 and TRBJ2-3, reads DGGITQSPKYLFRKEGQNVTLSCEQNLNHDAMYWYRQDPGQGLRLIYYSQIVNDFQKGDIAEGYSVSREKKESFPLTVTSAQKNPTAFYLCASNSRSTDTQYFGPGTRLTVL.